The 18 T cell receptor beta chains presented below share a single source sample, sequenced in a study of blood T cell repertoires in COVID-19. Repertoires were generated with immunoSEQ multiplex PCR, while TCRdb's copy carries only in-frame clones and drops some. This repertoire shows fewer than 300,000 clones, less than 85% found once; its top ten account for roughly 3.1%. The sequenced sample was peripheral blood. The origin of the receptors is a young woman with acute or convalescent COVID-19.

The genes are TRBV7-2 and TRBJ2-7; D is uncertain. The CDR3 has 13 residues. Trimming pared 7 bases from V and 1 base from J, leaving 11 bases between. Germline CDR1 SGHTA, CDR2 FQGNSA. DNA for the CDR3: TGTGCCAGCACCCGACAACAGTCCTACGAGCAGTACTTC. This translates into CASTRQQSYEQYF.

This chain links TRBV9 with TRBJ2-1, with TRBD2 identical over 12 bases. This CDR3 is 15 amino acids long. Trimming took 0 bases from V and 9 from J; bases not matched to a gene: 4. Germline loops: CDR1 SGDLS, CDR2 YYNGEE. The CDR3 nucleotides are TGTGCCAGCAGCGTAGGGACTAGCGGGACCGGTGAGCAGTTCTTC. This sequence encodes CASSVGTSGTGEQFF. The complete variable domain, with remaining parts taken from reference TRBV9 and TRBJ2-1, reads DSGVTQTPKHLITATGQRVTLRCSPRSGDLSVYWYQQSLDQGLQFLIQYYNGEERAKGNILERFSAQQFPDLHSELNLSSLELGDSALYFCASSVGTSGTGEQFFGPGTRLTVL.

This clone is a singleton in its sample. The rearrangement uses TRBV5-1 and TRBJ1-4, with TRBD1 identical over 7 bases. Germline V gene sequence: CDR1 SGHRS, CDR2 YFSETQ. The ends lost 2 bases at V and 5 bases at J; junction bases unmatched: 9. This CDR3 is built from 16 residues. The CDR3 DNA follows: TGCGCCAGCAGCTTCCGCCAAGGGGGCTTGAATGAAAAACTGTTTTTT. It is translated as CASSFRQGGLNEKLFF.

The chain employs TRBV6-6 and TRBJ2-7; 8 bases line up with TRBD1. There are 14 residues in the CDR3. V gave up 8 bases and J gave up 0 bases; unmatched junction bases: 6. CDR1 is MNHNY and CDR2 is SVGAGI in the germline V gene (reference sequence). The CDR3 here is CASHDRGPSYEQYF. The CDR3 bases are TGTGCCAGCCACGACAGGGGTCCCTCCTACGAGCAGTACTTC.

J is TRBJ2-7 and V is TRBV6-1; D perhaps matches TRBD1 (6 bases). V was pared by 2 bases and J by 2 bases, with 16 bases between. CDR1 is MNHNS, CDR2 SASEGT, per germline. CDR3 length: 16 residues. The CDR3 bases are TGTGCCAGCAGTGAATCTTCAGGGGTAAGAACCTACGAGCAGTACTTC. This gives the protein CASSESSGVRTYEQYF.

The chain carries TRBV3-1 (or the pseudogene TRBV3-2) and TRBJ2-1; D possibly corresponds to TRBD1 (6 bases). Germline CDR1 LGHDT, CDR2 YNNKEL (reference sequence). This CDR3 contains 17 residues. V was pared by 5 bases and J by 3 bases, with 20 bases between. The CDR3 nucleotides are TGTGCCAGCAGCGCCCGGGCCATAGGGGGTTACTACAATGAGCAGTTCTTC. This translates into CASSARAIGGYYNEQFF.

The CDR3 spells CASSLMTGGYEQYF. The DNA for the CDR3 is TGTGCCAGCAGCTTAATGACAGGGGGCTACGAGCAGTACTTC. The chain has TRBV7-3 and TRBJ2-7; 9 bases fit TRBD1. Trimming at V came to 1 base and at J to 3 bases, leaving 1 base not matched to a gene. The CDR3 extends over 14 amino acids. Per germline, CDR1 SGHTA and CDR2 FQGTGA.

The chain links TRBV6-5 to TRBJ2-1; TRBD2 agrees at 10 bases. The V and J ends lost 5 bases and 4 bases, in that order; junction bases with no gene match: 5. CDR3 length: 15 residues. Germline assignment: CDR1 MNHEY and CDR2 SVGAGI. The DNA for the CDR3 is TGTGCCAGCAGTCAAACTAGCGGGGTATACAATGAGCAGTTCTTC. It specifies CASSQTSGVYNEQFF.

For this clone: The same CDR3 is also encoded by other DNA sequences in this sample. The rearrangement joins TRBV2 to TRBJ2-3, with D possibly being TRBD1 (6 bases). Germline lookup yields CDR1 SNHLY and CDR2 FYNNEI. V was pared by 5 bases and J by 1 base, with 10 bases between. The CDR3 loop spans 14 amino acids. The chain's CDR3 is CASSLWTGTDTQYF. The CDR3 DNA reads TGTGCCAGCAGTTTGTGGACAGGCACAGATACGCAGTATTTT.

The chain is built from TRBV10-3 and TRBJ2-7; a possible D gene is TRBD1 (6 bases). This CDR3 has 13 amino acids. V lost 4 bases and J lost 3, with 10 bases in between. Germline V gives CDR1 ENHRY, CDR2 SYGVKD. CDR3 DNA sequence: TGTGCCATCAGTGCAGGGGACAACTACGAGCAGTACTTC. It yields the protein CAISAGDNYEQYF.

The chain has TRBV4-1 and TRBJ2-7; 7 bases are shared with TRBD1. V gave up 6 bases and J gave up 0 bases; unmatched junction bases: 5. Germline-derived CDR1 and CDR2 are MGHRA and YSYEKL. The CDR3 is 14 residues long. This CDR3 reads CASRRDRDSYEQYF. DNA for the CDR3: TGCGCCAGCAGGAGAGACAGGGACTCCTACGAGCAGTACTTC.

This chain links TRBV7-2 with TRBJ2-7; a weak D match, TRBD1 (5 bases). CDR3 length: 11 residues. CDR1 and CDR2 from the germline V gene are SGHTA and FQGNSA. V lost 5 bases and J 7 bases, leaving 9 bases between the germline ends. The CDR3 sequence is CASSPQGEQYF. The CDR3 nucleotides read TGTGCCAGCAGCCCCCAGGGTGAGCAGTACTTC.

The rearrangement joins TRBV19 to TRBJ2-7; TRBD2 matches at 10 bases. CDR1 is LNHDA and CDR2 is SQIVND in the germline V gene (reference sequence). Trimming took 10 bases from V and 0 from J; bases not matched to a gene: 21. The CDR3 loop spans 19 amino acids. The CDR3 DNA reads TGTGCCACCAACCCTCCCTTGGGGCTAGCGGGAGTCAACTCCTACGAGCAGTACTTC. Protein product: CATNPPLGLAGVNSYEQYF. Complete variable domain (other parts from reference TRBV19 and TRBJ2-7): DGGITQSPKYLFRKEGQNVTLSCEQNLNHDAMYWYRQDPGQGLRLIYYSQIVNDFQKGDIAEGYSVSREKKESFPLTVTSAQKNPTAFYLCATNPPLGLAGVNSYEQYFGPGTRLTVT.

In nucleotides, the CDR3 is TGTGCCAGCAGCTTCGCCGGGACAACCACAGATACGCAGTATTTT. Residues: CASSFAGTTTDTQYF. J is TRBJ2-3 and V is TRBV5-4; tentative D call: TRBD1 (6 bases). The CDR3 sequence is 15 residues long. V lost 2 bases to trimming and J lost 2 bases, with 12 bases between them. Germline CDR1 is SGHNT and CDR2 is YYREEE (reference sequence).

In this sample, this clone turned up a few times. CDR3 amino acids: CASSQYSAGTSGSYEQYF. For the CDR3, the DNA is TGCGCCAGCAGCCAATATTCAGCGGGGACTAGCGGGAGCTACGAGCAGTACTTC. This chain links TRBV4-1 with TRBJ2-7; 14 nucleotides match TRBD2. With V trimmed by 2 bases and J by 3 bases, 9 bases remained unmatched. The CDR3 extends over 18 amino acids. Germline CDR1 and CDR2: MGHRA and YSYEKL.

This chain joins TRBV3-1 (or the pseudogene TRBV3-2) and TRBJ2-6; D is possibly TRBD2 (6 bases). From germline, CDR1 is LGHDT and CDR2 YNNKEL (reference sequence). This CDR3 spans 16 amino acids. Trimming cost V 4 bases and J 0 bases, with 10 bases left between them. CDR3 coding DNA: TGTGCCAGCAGCCCTGGGAGGCACTCTGGGGCCAACGTCCTGACTTTC. It specifies CASSPGRHSGANVLTF.

This chain connects TRBV27 to TRBJ1-5; TRBD1 agrees at 9 bases. Per germline, CDR1 MNHEY and CDR2 SMNVEV (reference sequence). V shed 8 bases, J shed 1 base, and the junction held 9 bases outside the gene matches. This CDR3 contains 16 residues. The CDR3 reads CASSTLDRGSNQPQHF. The CDR3 nucleotides are TGTGCCAGCTCAACCTTGGACAGGGGAAGCAATCAGCCCCAGCATTTT.

This chain connects TRBV18 to TRBJ1-1, with a weak D call TRBD1 (5 bases). Germline V gene lookup returns CDR1 KGHSH and CDR2 LQKENI. The CDR3 sequence is 14 residues long. With 2 bases removed from V and 4 bases from J, the gap between germline ends came to 11 bases. CDR3 DNA sequence: TGTGCCAGCTCACCAGCGGAGGGGACCACTGAAGCTTTCTTT. Its protein product is CASSPAEGTTEAFF.